A selection of T cell receptor beta chains follows, all from one sample in a study of T cell repertoires in cytomegalovirus infection. TCRdb fed the reads into MiXCR, producing one record per CDR3 protein. Here the sample spans approximately 730,000 distinct CDR3 sequences, approximately 32% being singletons. These TCRs are of unknown antigen specificity. Sequencing was performed on cultured CD8+ T cells from PBMCs, taken from culture after CMV antigen stimulation. These receptors originate from a human donor in good health (CMV status not recorded). Some clones in this sample may be carry-over from other donors' samples. Both conserved end residues are part of each CDR3. The order of the fields is D gene, J gene, clone size, V gene, CDR3 protein, CDR3 DNA. D genes are given only for firm matches. Only part of the rows carry a size: once, few, many, or a class if the clone is expanded.

d_gene: .
j_gene: TRBJ2-1
abundance: .
v_gene: TRBV19
CDR3aa: CASSMGLGNEQFF
CDR3nt: TGTGCCAGTAGTATGGGGCTGGGCAATGAGCAGTTCTTC

d_gene: .
j_gene: TRBJ2-3
abundance: .
v_gene: TRBV19
CDR3aa: CASSIMENKDTQYF
CDR3nt: TGTGCCAGTAGTATAATGGAGAATAAAGATACGCAGTATTTT

d_gene: .
j_gene: TRBJ2-1
abundance: .
v_gene: TRBV12-5
CDR3aa: CASGLVVGEVSNEQFF
CDR3nt: TGTGCTAGTGGTTTGGTTGTAGGGGAAGTAAGCAATGAGCAGTTCTTC

d_gene: .
j_gene: TRBJ2-1
abundance: .
v_gene: TRBV14
CDR3aa: CASSRRSGRGHNEQFF
CDR3nt: TGTGCCAGCAGTCGCCGGTCGGGCAGGGGCCACAATGAGCAGTTCTTC

d_gene: TRBD2
j_gene: TRBJ2-3
abundance: few
v_gene: TRBV9
CDR3aa: CASSVYGAGSTDTQYF
CDR3nt: TGTGCCAGCAGCGTTTATGGAGCGGGGAGCACAGATACGCAGTATTTT

d_gene: .
j_gene: TRBJ1-4
abundance: .
v_gene: TRBV25-1
CDR3aa: CASSGSGEDEKLFF
CDR3nt: TGTGCCAGCAGTGGGTCAGGGGAAGATGAAAAACTGTTTTTT

d_gene: .
j_gene: TRBJ1-5
abundance: .
v_gene: TRBV19
CDR3aa: CASSIDAGSGNQPQHF
CDR3nt: TGTGCCAGTAGTATAGATGCGGGATCGGGAAATCAGCCCCAGCATTTT

d_gene: .
j_gene: TRBJ1-1
abundance: few
v_gene: TRBV7-9
CDR3aa: CASRRTGSEAFF
CDR3nt: TGTGCCAGCAGGCGTACAGGGAGTGAAGCTTTCTTT

d_gene: .
j_gene: TRBJ1-4
abundance: once
v_gene: TRBV6-6
CDR3aa: CASSYLQGLDEKLFF
CDR3nt: TGTGCCAGCAGTTACTTGCAGGGCTTGGATGAAAAACTGTTTTTT

d_gene: .
j_gene: TRBJ2-1
abundance: .
v_gene: TRBV19
CDR3aa: CASTIRRGDNEQFF
CDR3nt: TGTGCCAGTACCATAAGGAGAGGAGACAATGAGCAGTTCTTC

d_gene: TRBD1
j_gene: TRBJ1-1
abundance: .
v_gene: TRBV5-1
CDR3aa: CASTSEGASVSTEAFF
CDR3nt: TGCGCCAGCACATCCGAGGGGGCATCGGTGAGCACTGAAGCTTTCTTT

d_gene: .
j_gene: TRBJ2-3
abundance: few
v_gene: TRBV12-3/TRBV12-4
CDR3aa: CASSFSTSQSTDTQYF
CDR3nt: TGTGCCAGCAGTTTCTCGACATCTCAAAGCACAGATACGCAGTATTTT

d_gene: .
j_gene: TRBJ1-4
abundance: .
v_gene: TRBV4-1
CDR3aa: CASSPVTGEDEKLFF
CDR3nt: TGCGCCAGCAGCCCCGTCACGGGCGAGGATGAAAAACTGTTTTTT

d_gene: .
j_gene: TRBJ1-3
abundance: .
v_gene: TRBV6-1
CDR3aa: CASSGRTAVSGNTIYF
CDR3nt: TGTGCCAGCAGTGGGCGGACAGCGGTCTCTGGAAACACCATATATTTT

d_gene: TRBD2
j_gene: TRBJ2-5
abundance: .
v_gene: TRBV11-3
CDR3aa: CASSLGIAGEYQETQYF
CDR3nt: TGTGCCAGCAGCTTAGGGATAGCGGGGGAATACCAAGAGACCCAGTACTTC

d_gene: .
j_gene: TRBJ2-7
abundance: few
v_gene: TRBV24-1
CDR3aa: CATSDLRGEQYF
CDR3nt: TGTGCCACCAGTGATTTGCGAGGCGAGCAGTACTTC

d_gene: .
j_gene: TRBJ1-5
abundance: few
v_gene: TRBV12-3/TRBV12-4
CDR3aa: CASSGDKGNQPQHF
CDR3nt: TGTGCCAGCAGTGGGGACAAAGGCAATCAGCCCCAGCATTTT

d_gene: .
j_gene: TRBJ1-2
abundance: .
v_gene: TRBV27
CDR3aa: CASSYATGYGYTF
CDR3nt: TGTGCCAGCAGTTATGCGACAGGCTATGGCTACACCTTC

d_gene: .
j_gene: TRBJ1-5
abundance: .
v_gene: TRBV19
CDR3aa: CASSMGRGYGNQPQHF
CDR3nt: TGTGCCAGTAGTATGGGGCGGGGGTATGGCAATCAGCCCCAGCATTTT

d_gene: TRBD1
j_gene: TRBJ2-3
abundance: .
v_gene: TRBV5-1
CDR3aa: CASSSGQGLRGLFTDTQYF
CDR3nt: TGCGCCAGCAGCTCGGGACAGGGGTTACGGGGGCTATTCACAGATACGCAGTATTTT

d_gene: TRBD2
j_gene: TRBJ2-3
abundance: .
v_gene: TRBV28
CDR3aa: CASSLMGLAGPSDTQYF
CDR3nt: TGTGCCAGCAGTTTAATGGGACTAGCGGGCCCCTCGGATACGCAGTATTTT

d_gene: TRBD1
j_gene: TRBJ1-1
abundance: few
v_gene: TRBV6-5
CDR3aa: CATWEGASKTDEAFF
CDR3nt: TGTGCCACCTGGGAGGGGGCTTCTAAAACAGATGAAGCTTTCTTT

d_gene: .
j_gene: TRBJ2-2
abundance: .
v_gene: TRBV7-9
CDR3aa: CASSFKRQAPAGELFF
CDR3nt: TGTGCCAGCAGCTTCAAAAGGCAGGCCCCAGCCGGGGAGCTGTTTTTT

d_gene: .
j_gene: TRBJ2-7
abundance: once
v_gene: TRBV6-1
CDR3aa: CASKNILEQYF
CDR3nt: TGTGCCAGCAAAAATATCCTCGAGCAGTACTTC

d_gene: TRBD2
j_gene: TRBJ2-3
abundance: .
v_gene: TRBV7-9
CDR3aa: CASIPSGTKSTDTQYF
CDR3nt: TGTGCCAGCATCCCTAGCGGGACGAAGAGCACAGATACGCAGTATTTT

d_gene: .
j_gene: TRBJ2-5
abundance: .
v_gene: TRBV4-1
CDR3aa: CASSQDLTPESETQYF
CDR3nt: TGCGCCAGCAGCCAAGATTTGACCCCTGAGTCGGAGACCCAGTACTTC

d_gene: TRBD2
j_gene: TRBJ2-5
abundance: many
v_gene: TRBV11-1
CDR3aa: CASSLRVRTSQETQYF
CDR3nt: TGTGCCAGCAGCTTAAGGGTCCGGACTAGTCAAGAGACCCAGTACTTC